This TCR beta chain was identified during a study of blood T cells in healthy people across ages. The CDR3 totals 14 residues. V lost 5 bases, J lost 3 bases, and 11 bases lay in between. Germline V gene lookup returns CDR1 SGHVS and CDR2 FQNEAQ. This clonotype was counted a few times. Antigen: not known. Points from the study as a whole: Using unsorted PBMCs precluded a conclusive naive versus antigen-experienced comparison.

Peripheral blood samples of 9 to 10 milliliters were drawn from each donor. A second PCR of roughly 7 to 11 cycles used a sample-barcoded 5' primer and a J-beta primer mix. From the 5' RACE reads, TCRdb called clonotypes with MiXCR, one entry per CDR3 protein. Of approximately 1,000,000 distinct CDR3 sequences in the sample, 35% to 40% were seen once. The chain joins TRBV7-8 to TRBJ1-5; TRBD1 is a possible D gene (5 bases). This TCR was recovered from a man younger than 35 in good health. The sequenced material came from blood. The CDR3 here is CASSTRQNNQPQHF. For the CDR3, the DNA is TGTGCCAGCAGCACCCGACAGAACAATCAGCCCCAGCATTTT.